The clone carrying this T cell receptor (beta chain) was detected only once. Germline V gene data show CDR1 as SGHNT and CDR2 as YYREEE (reference sequence). Trimming took 0 bases from V and 6 from J, leaving 13 bases between them. The CDR3 is 15 amino acids. These data belong to a study of shared clonotypes between healthy human individuals. Assay: immunoSEQ multiplex PCR; the TCRdb copy retains only in-frame clones and omits some. The sample contains about 480,000 clones, about 79% of which appear only once. The source material was PBMCs. V gene TRBV5-4 combines with J gene TRBJ2-1; perhaps TRBD2 as D (6 bases). The TCR was taken from a woman aged 40 to 50 in good health. Some clones in this sample may be carry-over from other donors' samples. CDR3 sequence reads: CASSLGREIGNEQFF. In DNA form, the CDR3 reads TGTGCCAGCAGCTTGGGACGGGAGATCGGCAATGAGCAGTTCTTC.